This T cell receptor beta chain was sequenced in a study of regulatory T cells in long-lasting Graves disease. The study's findings and limits: Study of thyroid tissue was not done, with only peripheral blood studied. Persistent disease showed a preference for TRBV28, TRBJ1-2 and TRBJ2-5.

The CDR3 extends over 16 amino acids. Germline V CDR1 and CDR2: SGDLS, YYNGEE. V dropped 0 bases and J dropped 1 base, with 13 bases sitting between them. With regard to this clonotype: What it binds is not known.

This sample's time point: newly diagnosed GD, antithyroid drugs for less than 3 months. Researchers made the TCR library from RNA that was extracted from PBMCs. Assembly of TCR beta libraries relied on iRepertoire HTBI primers together with Arm-PCR of CDR3 regions. Each CDR3 protein is one row after TCRdb ran MiXCR on the multiplex PCR reads. The repertoire holds around 480,000 distinct CDR3 sequences, with roughly 16% as singletons. These data also featured in a second study, about T cells in Graves' hyperthyroidism and ophthalmopathy. That source notes: Uncontrolled infection, other autoimmune disease, pregnancy or lactation barred patients from enrollment. Before onset, ophthalmopathy was predicted by the model a median roughly 6.4 months earlier.

The starting material was peripheral blood mononuclear cells (PBMCs), obtained at new diagnosis, from a patient treated with antithyroid drugs. The chain is built from TRBV9 and TRBJ1-2, with D hard to call. The source of this sequence is a man aged 35 to 55 with Graves disease. CDR3 loop: CASSVANAGSNYGYTF. The CDR3 bases are TGTGCCAGCAGCGTAGCAAACGCCGGGAGTAACTATGGCTACACCTTC.